These T cell receptor beta chains were read from a single sample in a study of T cells in localized non-small cell lung cancer. TCRdb keeps only in-frame clones here, not all; method: immunoSEQ multiplex PCR. The sample lists 20,000 to 25,000 clones, 85% to 90% occurring once. Specimen: peripheral blood, collected before any cancer treatment. The source of these receptors is a male donor older than 55 with stage I lung adenocarcinoma. Both conserved end residues are part of each CDR3. A D gene is named only where the DNA matches it firmly. Clone size is not always given. Where it is, it says once, few, many or a class for expanded clones.

D gene: NA
J gene: TRBJ1-5
clone size: NA
V gene: TRBV6-6
CDR3 protein: CASTNSNQPQHF
CDR3 DNA: TGTGCCAGCACCAATAGCAATCAGCCCCAGCATTTT

D gene: NA
J gene: TRBJ2-5
clone size: NA
V gene: TRBV7-8
CDR3 protein: CASSAPWDMKTQYF
CDR3 DNA: TGTGCCAGCAGCGCACCTTGGGACATGAAGACCCAGTACTTC

D gene: TRBD2
J gene: TRBJ2-1
clone size: NA
V gene: TRBV2
CDR3 protein: CASSGGLAGDSEQFF
CDR3 DNA: TGTGCCAGCAGTGGGGGACTAGCGGGAGATAGTGAGCAGTTCTTC

D gene: NA
J gene: TRBJ2-5
clone size: once
V gene: TRBV30
CDR3 protein: CAWRKNRVIPRTQYF
CDR3 DNA: TGTGCCTGGAGGAAGAACAGGGTCATTCCGAGAACCCAGTACTTC

D gene: TRBD1
J gene: TRBJ2-1
clone size: NA
V gene: TRBV9
CDR3 protein: CASSVRQGDYNEQFF
CDR3 DNA: TGTGCCAGCAGCGTCAGACAGGGGGATTACAATGAGCAGTTCTTC

D gene: NA
J gene: TRBJ1-5
clone size: NA
V gene: TRBV28
CDR3 protein: CASSTGILQPQHF
CDR3 DNA: TGTGCCAGCAGCACAGGAATACTACAGCCCCAGCATTTT

D gene: NA
J gene: TRBJ1-2
clone size: NA
V gene: TRBV30
CDR3 protein: CAWSPRQVSGYTF
CDR3 DNA: TGTGCCTGGAGTCCCCGACAGGTCTCTGGCTACACCTTC

D gene: NA
J gene: TRBJ2-1
clone size: NA
V gene: TRBV4-1
CDR3 protein: CASSQFQGYNEQFF
CDR3 DNA: TGCGCCAGCAGCCAATTTCAGGGCTACAATGAGCAGTTCTTC

D gene: NA
J gene: TRBJ1-3
clone size: few
V gene: TRBV6-6
CDR3 protein: CASEPGGTGNTIYF
CDR3 DNA: TGTGCCTCCGAGCCTGGGGGAACTGGAAACACCATATATTTT

D gene: TRBD1
J gene: TRBJ2-5
clone size: NA
V gene: TRBV6-5
CDR3 protein: CASSWDRNQETQYF
CDR3 DNA: TGTGCCAGCAGTTGGGACAGAAACCAAGAGACCCAGTACTTC

D gene: NA
J gene: TRBJ1-2
clone size: once
V gene: TRBV5-1
CDR3 protein: CASSLVPSNYGYTF
CDR3 DNA: TGCGCCAGCAGCTTGGTCCCGTCTAACTATGGCTACACCTTC

D gene: NA
J gene: TRBJ2-7
clone size: NA
V gene: TRBV7-9
CDR3 protein: CASSSWDPSWEQYF
CDR3 DNA: TGTGCCAGCAGCTCATGGGACCCTTCTTGGGAGCAGTACTTC

D gene: TRBD2
J gene: TRBJ2-1
clone size: once
V gene: TRBV7-9
CDR3 protein: CASSLTSGRDNEQFF
CDR3 DNA: TGTGCCAGCAGCCTTACTAGCGGGAGAGACAATGAGCAGTTCTTC

D gene: TRBD1
J gene: TRBJ2-3
clone size: NA
V gene: TRBV11-2
CDR3 protein: CASSSRRQGRTDTQYF
CDR3 DNA: TGTGCCAGCAGCTCCAGGCGACAGGGGCGCACAGATACGCAGTATTTT

D gene: TRBD1
J gene: TRBJ2-7
clone size: NA
V gene: TRBV7-2
CDR3 protein: CASLRDRDGNEQYF
CDR3 DNA: TGTGCCAGCCTCCGGGACAGGGACGGTAACGAGCAGTACTTC

D gene: NA
J gene: TRBJ2-2
clone size: NA
V gene: TRBV7-7
CDR3 protein: CASSSRGRTGELFF
CDR3 DNA: TGTGCCAGCAGCTCAAGGGGCAGGACCGGGGAGCTGTTTTTT

D gene: NA
J gene: TRBJ1-3
clone size: NA
V gene: TRBV6-5
CDR3 protein: CASSYSRRGLYTIYF
CDR3 DNA: TGTGCCAGCAGTTACTCGAGGAGGGGTCTATACACCATATATTTT

D gene: NA
J gene: TRBJ2-2
clone size: NA
V gene: TRBV7-6
CDR3 protein: CASSLGAARTGELFF
CDR3 DNA: TGTGCCAGCAGCTTAGGGGCCGCTCGCACCGGGGAGCTGTTTTTT

D gene: NA
J gene: TRBJ2-3
clone size: NA
V gene: TRBV6-1
CDR3 protein: CASSGGWTGTDTQYF
CDR3 DNA: TGTGCCAGCAGTGGGGGATGGACGGGCACAGATACGCAGTATTTT

D gene: TRBD1
J gene: TRBJ1-1
clone size: NA
V gene: TRBV6-6
CDR3 protein: CASSYSRDRTGGAFF
CDR3 DNA: TGTGCCAGCAGTTACTCCCGTGACAGGACAGGAGGAGCTTTCTTT

D gene: NA
J gene: TRBJ2-7
clone size: NA
V gene: TRBV6-5
CDR3 protein: CASSSAYEQYF
CDR3 DNA: TGTGCCAGCAGTTCAGCCTACGAGCAGTACTTC

D gene: TRBD1
J gene: TRBJ1-2
clone size: NA
V gene: TRBV28
CDR3 protein: CASSFAWDRGYGYTF
CDR3 DNA: TGTGCCAGCAGTTTCGCTTGGGACAGAGGTTATGGCTACACCTTC

D gene: TRBD1
J gene: TRBJ2-7
clone size: NA
V gene: TRBV6-1
CDR3 protein: CASSASGTGKYEQYF
CDR3 DNA: TGTGCCAGCAGTGCCTCCGGGACAGGGAAATACGAGCAGTACTTC

D gene: NA
J gene: TRBJ2-3
clone size: NA
V gene: TRBV6-1
CDR3 protein: CASSQAGRGTDTQYF
CDR3 DNA: TGTGCCAGCAGTCAAGCAGGTCGGGGCACAGATACGCAGTATTTT

D gene: TRBD2
J gene: TRBJ2-1
clone size: NA
V gene: TRBV5-5
CDR3 protein: CASRTTSGSYNEQFF
CDR3 DNA: TGTGCCAGCAGGACCACTAGCGGATCCTACAATGAGCAGTTCTTC

D gene: NA
J gene: TRBJ2-2
clone size: NA
V gene: TRBV10-2
CDR3 protein: CASSELLLGGVDTGELFF
CDR3 DNA: TGCGCCAGCAGTGAACTGCTACTAGGAGGCGTCGACACCGGGGAGCTGTTTTTT

D gene: TRBD1
J gene: TRBJ2-6
clone size: NA
V gene: TRBV4-1
CDR3 protein: CASSQGQGPPEGANVLTF
CDR3 DNA: TGCGCCAGCAGCCAGGGACAGGGGCCGCCCGAGGGGGCCAACGTCCTGACTTTC

D gene: NA
J gene: TRBJ2-3
clone size: NA
V gene: TRBV19
CDR3 protein: CASSSQTTDTQYF
CDR3 DNA: TGTGCCAGTAGTAGCCAAACCACAGATACGCAGTATTTT

D gene: NA
J gene: TRBJ1-1
clone size: NA
V gene: TRBV9
CDR3 protein: CASSVDTGTYTEAFF
CDR3 DNA: TGTGCCAGCAGCGTAGACACGGGGACCTACACTGAAGCTTTCTTT

D gene: NA
J gene: TRBJ1-2
clone size: NA
V gene: TRBV18
CDR3 protein: CASSPDRNYGYTF
CDR3 DNA: TGTGCCAGCTCACCCGACAGAAACTATGGCTACACCTTC

D gene: NA
J gene: TRBJ1-2
clone size: NA
V gene: TRBV27
CDR3 protein: CASSLQGRYGYTF
CDR3 DNA: TGTGCCAGCAGTTTACAGGGCCGCTATGGCTACACCTTC

D gene: NA
J gene: TRBJ1-5
clone size: NA
V gene: TRBV28
CDR3 protein: CASSQSNQPQHF
CDR3 DNA: TGTGCCAGCAGTCAGAGCAATCAGCCCCAGCATTTT

D gene: NA
J gene: TRBJ1-1
clone size: NA
V gene: TRBV19
CDR3 protein: CASSGTGSRMNTEAFF
CDR3 DNA: TGTGCCAGTAGTGGAACAGGGAGTAGGATGAACACTGAAGCTTTCTTT